This T cell receptor (beta chain) came from a study of cytomegalovirus exposure and HLA in healthy donors. Study context: Earlier findings included about 120 million unique TCR beta sequences obtained from about 180 million T cells.

13 Jbeta primers and 60 Vbeta primers were used for the PCR. Here immunoSEQ multiplex PCR was the method, and the copy in TCRdb shows in-frame clones only, minus some. This sample has about 140,000 clones, with 76% found just once. Germline V gene sequence: CDR1 SEHNR, CDR2 FQNEAQ (reference sequence). V shed 0 bases and J shed 2 bases, with 5 bases lying between them. This CDR3 is built from 13 residues. Study outcomes and limitations: A missense DCLRE1C variant was associated with V- and J-gene trimming of TCR beta chains in a later analysis, and an independent cohort replicated the association.

Points on this clone: The antigen is undetermined.

Input material: PBMCs. The sequence was collected from a middle-aged man in good health and CMV-seronegative. The J gene is TRBJ2-7, the V gene TRBV7-9, with a tentative D call TRBD1 (5 bases). This CDR3 reads CASSLAGAYEQYF. The CDR3 coding sequence is TGTGCCAGCAGCTTAGCAGGGGCCTACGAGCAGTACTTC.